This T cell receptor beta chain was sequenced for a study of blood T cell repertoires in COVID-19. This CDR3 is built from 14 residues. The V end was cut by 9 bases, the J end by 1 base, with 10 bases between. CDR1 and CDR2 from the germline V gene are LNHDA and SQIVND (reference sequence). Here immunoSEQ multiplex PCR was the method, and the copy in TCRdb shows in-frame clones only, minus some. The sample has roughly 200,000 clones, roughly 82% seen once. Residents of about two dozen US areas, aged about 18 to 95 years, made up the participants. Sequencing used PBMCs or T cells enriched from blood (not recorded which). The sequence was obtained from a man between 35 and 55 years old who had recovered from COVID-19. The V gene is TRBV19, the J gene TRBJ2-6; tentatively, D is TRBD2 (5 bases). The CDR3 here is CASDRGSGANVLTF. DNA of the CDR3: TGTGCCAGCGACCGGGGTTCTGGGGCCAACGTCCTGACTTTC.